This T cell receptor beta chain was recorded in a study of cytomegalovirus exposure and HLA in healthy donors. Broader study findings: Among TCR beta chains, those listed as cytomegalovirus-associated numbered about 160.

Germline V gives CDR1 SGHTA, CDR2 FQGNSA. The CDR3 is 15 residues long. J lost 8 bases, V lost 3 bases, and 10 bases had no gene match. This clone has only a few counts. No antigen is known for it. Sequencing was performed with immunoSEQ multiplex PCR; in TCRdb, only in-frame clones are kept and a portion is missing. The sample lists around 150,000 clones, just under 85% occurring once. The receptor comes from a man aged 25-45 years in good health and CMV-seropositive. Sequencing was performed on PBMCs. The chain recombines TRBV7-2 with TRBJ2-3; 8 nucleotides agree with TRBD2. The CDR3 DNA is TGTGCCAGCAGCTTGCTAGCGGGCAGGTTGGGTACGCAGTATTTT. This gives the protein CASSLLAGRLGTQYF.